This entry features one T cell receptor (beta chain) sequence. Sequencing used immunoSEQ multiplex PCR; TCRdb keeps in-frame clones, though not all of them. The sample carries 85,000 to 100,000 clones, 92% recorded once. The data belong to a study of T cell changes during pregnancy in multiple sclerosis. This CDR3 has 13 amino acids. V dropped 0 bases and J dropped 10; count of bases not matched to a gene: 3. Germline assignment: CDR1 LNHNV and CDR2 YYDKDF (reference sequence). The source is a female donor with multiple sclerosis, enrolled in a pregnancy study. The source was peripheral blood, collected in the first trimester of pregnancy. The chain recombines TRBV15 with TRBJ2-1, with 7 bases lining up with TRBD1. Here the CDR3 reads CATSRDRGGEQFF. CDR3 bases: TGTGCCACCAGCAGAGACCGAGGGGGCGAGCAGTTCTTC.